The 2 T cell receptor beta chains listed next were all sequenced from one sample in a study of the immune and genomic landscape of osteosarcoma. The data were produced by immunoSEQ multiplex PCR, yet TCRdb's version contains in-frame clones alone and is incomplete. The sample shows about 1,500 clones, under 75% of them seen only once. Sequenced material: metastatic tumor tissue from the lung. These receptors all come from a boy aged 5 to 17 with osteosarcoma.

The genes are TRBV15 and TRBJ2-7; 8 nucleotides agree with TRBD2. There are 13 residues in the CDR3. CDR1 is LNHNV, CDR2 YYDKDF, per germline (reference sequence). V trimming: 7 bases; J trimming: 4 bases; junction bases outside the gene matches: 6. CDR3 sequence: CATNTGLGYEQYF. In DNA, the CDR3 is TGTGCCACCAATACGGGACTAGGTTACGAGCAGTACTTC.

J is TRBJ2-7 and V is TRBV14; 8 bases map to TRBD1. The CDR3 spans 12 residues. From germline, CDR1 is SGHDN and CDR2 FVKESK. Unmatched junction bases numbered 1, after V lost 3 bases and J lost 6 bases. Here the CDR3 DNA reads TGTGCCAGCAGCCACGGGACAGGCGAGCAGTACTTC. Residues: CASSHGTGEQYF.